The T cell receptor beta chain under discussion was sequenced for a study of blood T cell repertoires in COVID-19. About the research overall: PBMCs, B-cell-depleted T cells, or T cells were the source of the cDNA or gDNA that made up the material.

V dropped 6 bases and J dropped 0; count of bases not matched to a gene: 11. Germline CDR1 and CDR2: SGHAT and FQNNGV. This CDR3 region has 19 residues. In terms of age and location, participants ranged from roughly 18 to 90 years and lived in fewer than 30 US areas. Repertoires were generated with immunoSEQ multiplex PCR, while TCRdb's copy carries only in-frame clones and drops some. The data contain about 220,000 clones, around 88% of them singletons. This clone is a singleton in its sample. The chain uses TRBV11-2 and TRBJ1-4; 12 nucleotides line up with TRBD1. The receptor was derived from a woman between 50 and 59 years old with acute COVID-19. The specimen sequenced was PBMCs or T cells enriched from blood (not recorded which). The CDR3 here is CASRGPGQGALSTNEKLFF. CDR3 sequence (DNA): TGTGCCAGCAGGGGACCGGGACAGGGGGCTCTCTCAACTAATGAAAAACTGTTTTTT.